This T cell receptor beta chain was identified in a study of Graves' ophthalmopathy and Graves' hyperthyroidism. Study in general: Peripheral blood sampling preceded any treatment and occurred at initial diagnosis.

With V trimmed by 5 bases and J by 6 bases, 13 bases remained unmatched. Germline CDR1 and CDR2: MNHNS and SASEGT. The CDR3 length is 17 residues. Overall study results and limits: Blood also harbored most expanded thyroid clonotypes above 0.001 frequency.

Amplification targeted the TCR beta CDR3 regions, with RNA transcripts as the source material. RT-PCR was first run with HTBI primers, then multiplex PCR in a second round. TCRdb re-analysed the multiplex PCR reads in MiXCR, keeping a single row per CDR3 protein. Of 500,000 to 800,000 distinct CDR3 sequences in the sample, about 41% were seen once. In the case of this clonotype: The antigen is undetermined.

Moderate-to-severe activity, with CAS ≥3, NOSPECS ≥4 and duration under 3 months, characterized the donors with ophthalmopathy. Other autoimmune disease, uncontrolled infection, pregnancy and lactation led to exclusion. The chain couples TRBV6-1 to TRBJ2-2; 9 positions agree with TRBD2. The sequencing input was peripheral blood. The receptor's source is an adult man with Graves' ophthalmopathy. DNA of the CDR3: TGTGCCAGCAGTTATTCCCCGACTAGCGGAGTCCCCGGGGAGCTGTTTTTT. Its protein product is CASSYSPTSGVPGELFF.